This TCR beta chain is drawn from a study of blood T cell repertoires in COVID-19. Trimming pared 6 bases from V and 0 bases from J, leaving 6 bases between. Germline CDR1 is SNHLY and CDR2 is FYNNEI. This CDR3 is built from 12 residues. Here immunoSEQ multiplex PCR was the method, and the copy in TCRdb shows in-frame clones only, minus some. The sample has roughly 180,000 clones, more than 65% seen once. This clone was found once. The identical CDR3 is also encoded by other nucleotide sequences in the sample. Sequenced sample: peripheral blood. The clonotype was recovered from a woman between 55 and 75 years old with COVID-19, enrolled during active disease. V usage is TRBV2 and J usage is TRBJ2-7; D not certain. The CDR3, as DNA: TGTGCCAGCAGCGCGAGCTCCTACGAGCAGTACTTC. Amino acids: CASSASSYEQYF.